This T cell receptor (beta chain) was captured in a study of T-cell reconstitution after alpha-beta-depleted transplantation in children. CDR1 is SEHNR, CDR2 FQNEAQ, per germline (reference sequence). Trimming shortened V by 5 bases and J by 8 bases, and 12 bases separated the two germline ends. This CDR3 is 12 amino acids long. This clonotype was seen only a few times. Its antigen is unidentified. General study findings and limits: After transplant, high TCRbeta diversity at day 60 in some patients arose from surviving recipient T cells and thymic progenitors. The authors attributed T-cell counts and diversity one year after transplant mostly to newly produced T cells.

Molecular barcoding with unique molecular identifiers was used for the TCRbeta library. TCRdb ran MiXCR on the PCR reads and lists one entry per CDR3 protein. The repertoire holds roughly 200,000 distinct CDR3 sequences, with approximately 8.4% as singletons. The chain employs TRBV7-9 and TRBJ1-1; D perhaps matches TRBD1 (6 bases). This TCR was sampled from a male patient aged 2 to 10 who had a stem cell transplant for acute myeloid leukemia, so the T cells may come from the graft donor. The input for sequencing was PBMCs, mostly from graft donor cells, taken 360 days after TCRalphabeta/CD19-depleted stem cell transplant. The CDR3 sequence is CASSPGQLEAFF. CDR3 bases: TGTGCCAGCAGCCCGGGACAACTAGAAGCTTTCTTT.